These 29 T cell receptor beta chains were all obtained from the same sample, sequenced in a study of molecular identifiers for immune sequencing clone quantification. TCRdb reprocessed the PCR reads via MiXCR and lists one record per CDR3 protein. Found here are around 65,000 distinct CDR3 sequences, approximately 17% of them singletons; the top ten hold about 1.4%. Source material: naive CD8+ T cells from blood, with Jurkat cell RNA spiked in. The subset here: FACS-sorted CD8+CD4-CCR7+CD45RA+ naive T cells. Every receptor here comes from a human donor in good health. Some libraries in this study had Jurkat cell RNA spiked in.

At least ten counts were recorded for this clonotype. The chain joins TRBV11-2 to TRBJ2-3, with unresolved D. V shed 5 bases and J shed 6 bases, with 18 bases lying between them. CDR1 is SGHAT and CDR2 is FQNNGV in the germline V gene. The CDR3 is 15 residues long. The CDR3 DNA reads TGTGCCAGCAGCCTAACCCATACGAGCATGGATACGCAGTATTTT. Encoded protein: CASSLTHTSMDTQYF. The full variable domain, with the rest looked up from reference TRBV11-2 and TRBJ2-3, is EAGVAQSPRYKIIEKRQSVAFWCNPISGHATLYWYQQILGQGPKLLIQFQNNGVVDDSQLPKDRFSAERLKGVDSTLKIQPAKLEDSAVYLCASSLTHTSMDTQYFGPGTRLTVL.

This clonotype was counted at least ten times. The chain recombines TRBV7-8 with TRBJ2-3, with D maybe TRBD2 (5 bases). This CDR3 is built from 15 residues. With 7 bases removed from V and 0 bases from J, the gap between germline ends came to 14 bases. Looked up from germline, CDR1 is SGHVS and CDR2 is FQNEAQ. CDR3 loop: CASNVGRGSTDTQYF. Written as DNA, the CDR3 is TGTGCCAGCAACGTTGGACGGGGTAGCACAGATACGCAGTATTTT. The complete variable domain, with remaining parts taken from reference TRBV7-8 and TRBJ2-3, reads GAGVSQSPRYKVAKRGQDVALRCDPISGHVSLFWYQQALGQGPEFLTYFQNEAQLDKSGLPSDRFFAERPEGSVSTLKIQRTQQEDSAVYLCASNVGRGSTDTQYFGPGTRLTVL.

The V and J genes are TRBV25-1 and TRBJ2-7; 9 bases map to TRBD1. The J segment lost 5 bases and the V segment lost 6 bases, leaving 5 bases of the junction unmatched. Germline CDR1 MGHDK, CDR2 SYGVNS. The CDR3 has 13 residues. Here the CDR3 DNA reads TGTGCCAGCAGCACCGGGACAGGGAACGAGCAGTACTTC. Protein: CASSTGTGNEQYF.

This clonotype occurred a few times. The chain couples TRBV20-1 to TRBJ2-5; 11 bases match TRBD2. Unmatched junction bases numbered 8, after V lost 3 bases and J lost 5 bases. The CDR3 is 15 residues long. Germline V lookup: CDR1 DFQATT, CDR2 SNEGSKA (reference sequence). For the CDR3, the DNA is TGCAGTGCTAGCCTTAGCGGGAGGGCCGGGGAGACCCAGTACTTC. Amino acids: CSASLSGRAGETQYF.

A note on this clonotype: With a much larger clone just one base away, this may be a read error. The rearrangement uses TRBV20-1 and TRBJ1-2; D not resolved. The germline CDR1 and CDR2 sequences are DFQATT and SNEGSKA (reference sequence). This CDR3 comprises 13 residues. Trimming cost V 0 bases and J 0 bases, with 5 bases left between them. The CDR3 DNA sequence: TGCAGTGCTAGAGAGGCCACTAACTATGGCTACACCTTC. It yields the protein CSAREATNYGYTF.

J is TRBJ2-3 and V is TRBV10-2; D perhaps matches TRBD2 (5 bases). Germline V gene sequence: CDR1 WSHSY, CDR2 SAAADI. The ends were cut back, 8 bases at V and 2 bases at J, with 11 bases in the middle. This CDR3 is built from 13 residues. The CDR3 DNA reads as TGCGCCAGCCTACTAGGAGCCACAGATACGCAGTATTTT. It encodes CASLLGATDTQYF.

This clonotype was seen repeatedly, ten times or more. This chain connects TRBV18 to TRBJ2-1; D gene ambiguous. The CDR3 loop spans 12 amino acids. The germline gives CDR1 KGHSH, CDR2 LQKENI. Trimming cost V 1 base and J 8 bases, with 6 bases left between them. The CDR3 DNA sequence: TGTGCCAGCTCACCACAGGGCGATGAGCAGTTCTTC. This sequence encodes CASSPQGDEQFF.

This clonotype was observed many times. The J gene is TRBJ2-7, the V gene TRBV5-1; 7 nucleotides line up with TRBD2. V shed 0 bases and J 7 bases; nucleotides not matched to a gene: 16. The CDR3 is 17 amino acids. The germline V gene encodes CDR1 SGHRS and CDR2 YFSETQ. The CDR3 bases are TGCGCCAGCAGCTTGGACGTTGCGGGAGTAGGACCGGGAGAGCAGTACTTC. Its translation: CASSLDVAGVGPGEQYF.

This clonotype occurred many times. J is TRBJ1-1 and V is TRBV6-2 or TRBV6-3; TRBD1 agrees at 7 bases. Looked up from germline, CDR1 is MNHEY and CDR2 is SVGEGT. This CDR3 region has 12 residues. The trim removed 7 bases at V and 9 bases at J, leaving 8 bases unmatched. The CDR3 reads CASTLDRIKAFF. The DNA for the CDR3 is TGTGCCAGCACCTTGGACAGGATAAAAGCTTTCTTT.

In this sample, this clonotype turned up many times. This sequence joins TRBV4-2 and TRBJ1-1; TRBD1 matches at 7 bases. The germline V gene encodes CDR1 LGHNA and CDR2 YNFKEQ. The J segment lost 1 base and the V segment lost 0 bases, leaving 2 bases of the junction unmatched. There are 15 residues in the CDR3. For the CDR3, the DNA is TGTGCCAGCAGCCAAGATCAGGGGGGGAACACTGAAGCTTTCTTT. Its protein product is CASSQDQGGNTEAFF.

At least ten counts were recorded for this clonotype. V usage is TRBV15 and J usage is TRBJ1-1, with D possibly matching TRBD1 (6 bases). There are 13 residues in the CDR3. Trimming removed 3 bases at V and 6 bases at J, with 11 bases between. CDR1 LNHNV and CDR2 YYDKDF come from the germline V gene (reference sequence). CDR3 sequence: CATSSTGSAEAFF. Written as DNA, the CDR3 is TGTGCCACCAGCAGCACAGGGTCCGCTGAAGCTTTCTTT.

By proportion, this clonotype is medium-sized (0.01 to 0.1%). V usage is TRBV3-1 and J usage is TRBJ2-6; D is uncertain. CDR3 length equals 18 residues. Germline V lookup: CDR1 LGHDT, CDR2 YNNKEL (reference sequence). Trimming stripped 5 bases from V and 2 bases from J, with 19 bases between. The CDR3 loop is CASSSLYQLDAGANVLTF. In DNA, the CDR3 is TGTGCCAGCAGCTCCCTCTACCAGTTGGACGCTGGGGCCAACGTCCTGACTTTC. Full variable domain (remainder filled in from reference TRBV3-1 and TRBJ2-6): DTAVSQTPKYLVTQMGNDKSIKCEQNLGHDTMYWYKQDSKKFLKIMFSYNNKELIINETVPNRFSPKSPDKAHLNLHINSLELGDSAVYFCASSSLYQLDAGANVLTFGAGSRLTVL.

CDR3 DNA sequence: TGTGCCAGTAGCATGGGACGGGAGACCCAGTACTTC. Translated, it gives CASSMGRETQYF. This sequence joins TRBV19 and TRBJ2-5; D is tentatively TRBD1 or TRBD2 (5 bases each). The CDR3 runs to 12 residues. CDR1 LNHDA and CDR2 SQIVND come from the germline V gene (reference sequence). V lost 6 bases and J 5 bases, leaving 10 bases between the germline ends.

This clonotype was recorded many times. The chain recombines TRBV6-6 with TRBJ1-5; 7 nucleotides line up with TRBD1. The germline gives CDR1 MNHNY, CDR2 SVGAGI (reference sequence). This CDR3 is 15 amino acids long. V lost 6 bases to trimming and J lost 4 bases; unmatched junction nucleotides: 9. The CDR3 DNA reads TGTGCCAGCAGGACTGGGACAGCTAGAAATCAGCCCCAGCATTTT. It translates to CASRTGTARNQPQHF.

Regarding this clonotype: The junction does not match germline at one end; this may be a read error. The J gene is TRBJ2-7, the V gene TRBV27; 9 nucleotides line up with TRBD1. Germline CDR1 is MNHEY and CDR2 is SMNVEV (reference sequence). The length of the CDR3 is 14 residues. In DNA, the CDR3 is TGTGCCAGCCGTTTACAGACAGGGGGTTACGAGCAGTACTTC. Protein: CASRLQTGGYEQYF.

This clonotype was seen a few times. V is TRBV30 and J is TRBJ2-7; D unclear. Between the trimmed V and J ends, which lost 1 base and 5 bases, there was a span of 9 bases. Germline CDR1 and CDR2: GTSNPN and SVGIG (reference sequence). CDR3 length: 12 residues. In DNA, the CDR3 is TGTGCCTGGAGTGACCAGCATAACGAGCAGTACTTC. This codes for CAWSDQHNEQYF.

This clonotype has at least ten counts. This chain uses TRBV14 with TRBJ2-2, with a tentative D call TRBD2 (5 bases). The CDR3 is made up of 15 amino acids. The germline gives CDR1 SGHDN, CDR2 FVKESK. V lost 3 bases and J 4 bases, leaving 12 bases between the germline ends. The CDR3 bases are TGTGCCAGCAGCCAGAGGAGGCTAGGCACCGGGGAGCTGTTTTTT. Translation: CASSQRRLGTGELFF.

The gene calls are TRBV7-8 and TRBJ1-1, with D tentatively TRBD1 (6 bases). This CDR3 is built from 15 residues. Trimming took 5 bases from V and 0 from J, leaving 13 bases between them. CDR1 is SGHVS and CDR2 is FQNEAQ in the germline V gene. The CDR3 here is CASSAYRVLNTEAFF. The CDR3 coding sequence is TGTGCCAGCAGCGCATACAGGGTCCTGAACACTGAAGCTTTCTTT. Full variable domain (missing parts from reference TRBV7-8 and TRBJ1-1): GAGVSQSPRYKVAKRGQDVALRCDPISGHVSLFWYQQALGQGPEFLTYFQNEAQLDKSGLPSDRFFAERPEGSVSTLKIQRTQQEDSAVYLCASSAYRVLNTEAFFGQGTRLTVV.

In this sample, this clonotype turned up a few times. The chain is built from TRBV6-5 and TRBJ2-7; D gene ambiguous. V shed 2 bases and J shed 6 bases, with 17 bases lying between them. CDR1 and CDR2 (germline): MNHEY, SVGAGI. The length of the CDR3 is 15 residues. The DNA of the CDR3 is TGTGCCAGCAGTTACCAGGCCCCCTCGTTTGGCGAGCAGTACTTC. Its translation: CASSYQAPSFGEQYF.

This clonotype has a count of ten or more. The rearrangement uses TRBV7-9 and TRBJ1-2, with D uncertain. The CDR3 is 13 residues long. With 1 base removed from V and 4 bases from J, the gap between germline ends came to 7 bases. Germline assignment: CDR1 SEHNR and CDR2 FQNEAQ (reference sequence). CDR3 in DNA: TGTGCCAGCAGCTTAGGGGGAGTCTATGGCTACACCTTC. Its translation: CASSLGGVYGYTF.

This clonotype occurred many times. The CDR3 region is CASSLEGNLSPVEPQHF. Here the CDR3 DNA reads TGTGCCAGCAGCTTAGAGGGGAACCTCTCGCCCGTTGAGCCCCAGCATTTT. The chain couples TRBV11-2 to TRBJ1-5; D ambiguous. CDR1 SGHAT and CDR2 FQNNGV come from the germline V gene. The germline V and J ends were trimmed by 0 bases and 8 bases, with 20 bases remaining between them. The CDR3 has 17 amino acids. Full variable domain (missing parts from reference TRBV11-2 and TRBJ1-5): EAGVAQSPRYKIIEKRQSVAFWCNPISGHATLYWYQQILGQGPKLLIQFQNNGVVDDSQLPKDRFSAERLKGVDSTLKIQPAKLEDSAVYLCASSLEGNLSPVEPQHFGDGTRLSIL.

On this clonotype itself: At one end, the junction sequence differs from germline, possibly due to a read error. This chain joins TRBV2 and TRBJ2-5, with 9 bases fitting TRBD2. Germline CDR1 reads SNHLY; CDR2 reads FYNNEI. This CDR3 is 17 amino acids long. CDR3 protein: CASSEARSGRSQETLYF. CDR3 coding DNA: TGTGCCAGCAGTGAAGCCCGAAGCGGGAGGTCCCAAGAGACCCTGTACTTC.

In the case of this clonotype: A clone one base away is much larger, so this may be a read error. This chain uses TRBV28 with TRBJ2-1; 7 bases are shared with TRBD2. V lost 11 bases and J lost 10; bases outside the gene matches: 23. Germline V gene sequence: CDR1 MDHEN, CDR2 SYDVKM. This CDR3 has 16 residues. CDR3: CAVGGWAKEVKGEQFF. Written as DNA, the CDR3 is TGTGCCGTGGGGGGGTGGGCGAAGGAAGTCAAGGGGGAGCAGTTCTTC.

V usage is TRBV12-5 and J usage is TRBJ1-1; D is unclear. Germline-derived CDR1 and CDR2 are LGHNT and FRNRAP. V lost 6 bases, J lost 0 bases, and 8 bases lay in between. The CDR3 runs 13 residues. CDR3 sequence: CASGQYMNTEAFF. The CDR3 nucleotides are TGTGCTAGTGGCCAATATATGAACACTGAAGCTTTCTTT.

This clonotype appeared many times. The chain links TRBV5-1 to TRBJ2-5; possibly TRBD1 or TRBD2 for D (5 bases each). Germline CDR1 reads SGHRS; CDR2 reads YFSETQ. The CDR3 contains 16 residues. Trimming took off 5 bases at V and 4 bases at J, with 21 bases between the two ends. DNA of the CDR3: TGCGCCAGCAGGATGGGGGACCTCAGGGAATTAGAGACCCAGTACTTC. Translated, it gives CASRMGDLRELETQYF. The whole variable domain, filled in from reference TRBV5-1 and TRBJ2-5, reads KAGVTQTPRYLIKTRGQQVTLSCSPISGHRSVSWYQQTPGQGLQFLFEYFSETQRNKGNFPGRFSGRQFSNSRSEMNVSTLELGDSALYLCASRMGDLRELETQYFGPGTRLLVL.

Concerning this clonotype itself: A read error may be the cause here, since a much bigger clone is one base away. This likely comes from a read error, as the CDR3 has no conserved phenylalanine or tryptophan at its end. The rearrangement uses TRBV28 and TRBJ1-2, with a tentative D call TRBD1 (6 bases). Trimming took off 4 bases at V and 5 bases at J, with 23 bases between the two ends. The germline V gene has CDR1 MDHEN and CDR2 SYDVKM. This CDR3 has 17 amino acids. The CDR3 region is CASSYPSAYGGLYGYTV. The CDR3 bases are TGTGCCAGCAGTTACCCCTCCGCGTATGGGGGCTTATATGGCTACACCGTC.

The genes are TRBV6-5 and TRBJ2-1; 11 positions agree with TRBD1. Germline CDR1 MNHEY, CDR2 SVGAGI. J was trimmed by 3 bases and V by 3 bases; bases with no gene match: 10. This CDR3 region has 18 residues. The CDR3 spells CASSYLGQGVVRYNEQFF. The CDR3 DNA sequence: TGTGCCAGCAGTTATCTGGGACAGGGGGTCGTTCGCTACAATGAGCAGTTCTTC.

This chain links TRBV28 with TRBJ2-5; 13 positions match TRBD2. V lost 6 bases, J lost 4 bases, and 17 bases stayed unmatched. In germline, CDR1 is MDHEN, CDR2 SYDVKM. The length of the CDR3 is 19 residues. The CDR3 nucleotides are TGTGCCAGCAGCTCCCCCGGGACTAGCGGGATTTCATTGGTAGAGACCCAGTACTTC. This gives the protein CASSSPGTSGISLVETQYF.

The J gene is TRBJ2-2, the V gene TRBV2; possibly TRBD1 or TRBD2 for D (7 bases each). The V end was cut by 2 bases, the J end by 7 bases, with 14 bases between. The germline CDR1 and CDR2 sequences are SNHLY and FYNNEI. CDR3 length: 15 amino acids. The CDR3 sequence is CASSEQGGLVGELFF. In nucleotides, the CDR3 is TGTGCCAGCAGTGAACAGGGGGGGCTGGTCGGGGAGCTGTTTTTT.